A single sample is the source of the 26 T cell receptor beta chains below, sequenced in a study of blood T cell repertoires in COVID-19. The repertoire was sequenced with immunoSEQ multiplex PCR; TCRdb's copy has only in-frame clones and lacks some. This repertoire shows 100,000 to 150,000 clones, approximately 89% found once; its top ten account for over 9%. Sequencing used peripheral blood. The receptors shown here come from a man aged 50-59 years with acute or convalescent COVID-19.

This rearrangement joins TRBV2 to TRBJ2-7, with 8 nucleotides matching TRBD2. Germline V gene data show CDR1 as SNHLY and CDR2 as FYNNEI. CDR3 length equals 16 residues. V gave up 6 bases and J gave up 3 bases; unmatched junction bases: 13. The CDR3 DNA sequence: TGTGCCAGCAGCCTATCATTGGGAAGCGGGGGCTACGAGCAGTACTTC. Amino acid sequence: CASSLSLGSGGYEQYF.

The V and J genes are TRBV21-1 and TRBJ1-5; the tabulated D call, TRBD1, remains unverified against the DNA. TRBV21-1 is an annotated pseudogene. CDR3 length equals 10 residues. CDR3 bases: TGTGCCAGCAGCTTGGGACAGGAGCATTTT. Its protein is CASSLGQEHF.

The chain has TRBV10-3 and TRBJ2-5; D is undetermined. This CDR3 is 13 amino acids long. The germline gives CDR1 ENHRY, CDR2 SYGVKD. Trimming pared 4 bases from V and 2 bases from J, leaving 8 bases between. The CDR3 bases are TGTGCCATCAGTGGGGCCAGACAAGAGACCCAGTACTTC. This encodes CAISGARQETQYF.

The chain links TRBV7-9 to TRBJ2-2; 8 nucleotides agree with TRBD1. The CDR3 has 15 residues. Germline assignment: CDR1 SEHNR and CDR2 FQNEAQ (reference sequence). After removal of 5 bases from V and 7 bases from J, the junction contained 9 bases not matched to a gene. CDR3 DNA: TGTGCCAGCAGCCCCGACAGGGGAGTTGGCGGGGAGCTGTTTTTT. It codes for CASSPDRGVGGELFF.

The chain links TRBV2 to TRBJ1-2, with D possibly being TRBD1 (5 bases). V was clipped by 0 bases and J by 7 bases, with 12 bases between them. The CDR3 extends over 14 amino acids. Germline loops: CDR1 SNHLY, CDR2 FYNNEI. This CDR3 is CASSEAGREAGYTF. The CDR3 nucleotides read TGTGCCAGCAGTGAAGCCGGCAGGGAGGCTGGCTACACCTTC.

The chain combines TRBV12-5 with TRBJ1-1, with D tentatively TRBD1 (6 bases). CDR3 length equals 11 residues. Germline V gene data show CDR1 as LGHNT and CDR2 as FRNRAP. V was cut by 7 bases and J by 7 bases, with 10 bases left in between. CDR3 nucleotide sequence: TGTGCTAGTGTACACAGGGATGAAGCTTTCTTT. It specifies CASVHRDEAFF.

The chain links TRBV7-2 to TRBJ2-5, with 10 bases identical to TRBD2. The CDR3 has 16 amino acids. The germline gives CDR1 SGHTA, CDR2 FQGNSA. V shed 2 bases and J 1 base; nucleotides not matched to a gene: 4. The DNA for the CDR3 is TGTGCCAGCAGCTTATCGGCTAGCGGGGGCCAAGAGACCCAGTACTTC. This gives the protein CASSLSASGGQETQYF.

This chain links TRBV25-1 with TRBJ1-1, with TRBD1 as a possible D gene (6 bases). Germline V lookup: CDR1 MGHDK, CDR2 SYGVNS. The CDR3 covers 17 residues. V was clipped by 4 bases and J by 2 bases, with 20 bases between them. CDR3 loop: CASSADKGTSDNTEAFF. CDR3 in DNA: TGTGCCAGCAGTGCCGATAAGGGGACAAGTGATAACACTGAAGCTTTCTTT.

The chain couples TRBV29-1 to TRBJ2-2; TRBD2 matches at 7 bases. The germline V gene encodes CDR1 SQVTM and CDR2 ANQGSEA. The CDR3 has 14 residues. CDR3 nucleotide sequence: TGCAGTGTGAGGGAGGGCCCAGGTGGCGGGGAGCTGTTTTTT. This sequence encodes CSVREGPGGGELFF.

Here the CDR3 DNA reads TGTGCCAGCAGAGGGGGCCAAAGGGAAGCTTTCTTT. It codes for CASRGGQREAFF. V is TRBV2 and J is TRBJ1-1, with 7 positions matching TRBD1. Trimming at V came to 6 bases and at J to 8 bases, leaving 6 bases not matched to a gene. There are 12 residues in the CDR3. The germline V gene has CDR1 SNHLY and CDR2 FYNNEI.

CDR3 nucleotide sequence: TGTGCCAGCAGCTTGAGCAGGGGCCGATCTAACTATGGCTACACCTTC. It specifies CASSLSRGRSNYGYTF. The chain joins TRBV5-6 to TRBJ1-2, with D possibly matching TRBD1 (6 bases). The CDR3 sequence is 16 residues long. Germline V gene sequence: CDR1 SGHDT, CDR2 YYEEEE. V dropped 1 base and J dropped 0 bases, with 13 bases sitting between them.

The chain is built from TRBV29-1 and TRBJ1-1; 7 positions agree with TRBD1. The V segment lost 5 bases and the J segment 8 bases; nucleotides outside the gene matches: 8. This CDR3 contains 12 residues. Germline V gives CDR1 SQVTM, CDR2 ANQGSEA. In DNA form, the CDR3 reads TGCAGCGTTAAAATCGTGGACAGGGAAGCTTTCTTT. Its protein product is CSVKIVDREAFF. Together with reference TRBV29-1 and TRBJ1-1, the CDR3 gives the full variable domain: SAVISQKPSRDICQRGTSLTIQCQVDSQVTMMFWYRQQPGQSLTLIATANQGSEATYESGFVIDKFPISRPNLTFSTLTVSNMSPEDSSIYLCSVKIVDREAFFGQGTRLTVV.

This clone was seen a single time. The chain is built from TRBV5-1 and TRBJ2-4; the match to TRBD1 covers 8 bases. Trimming removed 1 base from V and 8 bases from J; junction bases left unmatched: 5. The germline V gene has CDR1 SGHRS and CDR2 YFSETQ. The CDR3 is 14 amino acids. The CDR3 DNA follows: TGCGCCAGCAGCTTGCAGGGGGCGGGCGACATTCAGTACTTC. It encodes CASSLQGAGDIQYF.

This chain links TRBV11-2 with TRBJ2-7, with 8 nucleotides matching TRBD2. Germline CDR1 and CDR2: SGHAT and FQNNGV. The CDR3 runs to 14 residues. Trimming at V came to 5 bases and at J to 6 bases, leaving 9 bases not matched to a gene. The CDR3 sequence: CASSISGDGLEQYF. The DNA of the CDR3 is TGTGCCAGCAGCATTAGCGGGGACGGTCTCGAGCAGTACTTC.

The chain couples TRBV5-1 to TRBJ2-7; 9 bases align to TRBD1. CDR1 and CDR2 from the germline V gene are SGHRS and YFSETQ. The V gene end was trimmed by 4 bases and the J gene end by 6 bases; junction bases not matched to a gene: 11. The CDR3 is 15 residues long. As DNA, the CDR3 is TGCGCCAGCAGCCCCTGGACAGGGGCGGTAAGCGAGCAGTACTTC. It is translated as CASSPWTGAVSEQYF.

The rearrangement joins TRBV5-6 to TRBJ1-1; a possible D gene is TRBD1 (5 bases). CDR1 and CDR2 from the germline V gene are SGHDT and YYEEEE. CDR3 length: 15 amino acids. Trimming pared 4 bases from V and 1 base from J, leaving 14 bases between. DNA of the CDR3: TGTGCCAGCAGCCTCAGGGCGAGACCGAACACTGAAGCTTTCTTT. It yields the protein CASSLRARPNTEAFF.

The chain couples TRBV19 to TRBJ1-1; 8 bases are shared with TRBD1. Germline CDR1 and CDR2: LNHDA and SQIVND (reference sequence). This CDR3 comprises 14 residues. With 5 bases clipped from V and 1 base from J, the junction kept 3 bases outside the gene matches. The DNA for the CDR3 is TGTGCCAGTAGTCAGGGGGCCCCGAACACTGAAGCTTTCTTT. As protein: CASSQGAPNTEAFF.

The chain has TRBV27 and TRBJ2-7; D is undetermined. This CDR3 has 13 amino acids. With 0 bases removed from V and 4 bases from J, the gap between germline ends came to 7 bases. Germline assignment: CDR1 MNHEY and CDR2 SMNVEV (reference sequence). The CDR3 is CASSLSSGYEQYF. The CDR3 region has the DNA TGTGCCAGCAGTTTATCGTCCGGGTACGAGCAGTACTTC.

This chain uses TRBV28 with TRBJ1-5; D possibly corresponds to TRBD1 (5 bases). Germline V lookup: CDR1 MDHEN, CDR2 SYDVKM. The CDR3 is 17 residues long. V was clipped by 7 bases and J by 2 bases, with 21 bases between them. The chain's CDR3 is CASTLEIGGMGNQPQHF. The CDR3 region has the DNA TGTGCCAGCACCTTAGAGATTGGGGGGATGGGCAATCAGCCCCAGCATTTT.

The chain links TRBV2 to TRBJ1-2; D might be TRBD1 (5 bases). Germline V lookup: CDR1 SNHLY, CDR2 FYNNEI. The CDR3 has 12 amino acids. V was trimmed by 3 bases and J by 6 bases, leaving 8 bases between them. The CDR3 spells CASSESRDGYTF. The CDR3 DNA follows: TGTGCCAGCAGTGAGTCCAGGGATGGCTACACCTTC.

This chain joins TRBV30 and TRBJ1-6; D is unresolved. Per germline, CDR1 GTSNPN and CDR2 SVGIG (reference sequence). With 5 bases removed from V and 10 bases from J, the gap between germline ends came to 18 bases. This CDR3 region has 14 residues. Written as DNA, the CDR3 is TGTGCCTGGTTCTCCCCAGCGGAGAACTCACCCCTCCACTTT. Protein: CAWFSPAENSPLHF.

This clone was observed many times. The rearrangement uses TRBV3-1 (or the pseudogene TRBV3-2) and TRBJ2-1, with 11 bases that match TRBD2. Germline CDR1 LGHDT, CDR2 YNNKEL (reference sequence). With 6 bases clipped from V and 1 base from J, the junction kept 8 bases outside the gene matches. This CDR3 spans 17 amino acids. The CDR3 is CASSRSSGRWSYNEQFF. In DNA form, the CDR3 reads TGTGCCAGCAGTCGCTCTAGCGGGAGGTGGTCCTACAATGAGCAGTTCTTC.

This clone was detected only a few times. This rearrangement joins TRBV15 to TRBJ1-5; TRBD1 matches 10 bases. Germline V gene lookup returns CDR1 LNHNV and CDR2 YYDKDF (reference sequence). Trimming took 5 bases from V and 1 from J; bases not matched to a gene: 2. The CDR3 consists of 15 residues. CDR3 amino acids: CATSRDRGSNQPQHF. CDR3 nucleotide sequence: TGTGCCACCAGCCGGGACAGGGGAAGCAATCAGCCCCAGCATTTT.

The chain joins TRBV9 to TRBJ2-3; perhaps TRBD2 as D (6 bases). Trimming took off 0 bases at V and 2 bases at J, with 13 bases between the two ends. CDR1 and CDR2 from the germline V gene are SGDLS and YYNGEE. The CDR3 covers 16 residues. The CDR3, as DNA: TGTGCCAGCAGCGTAGGAGTTAGCGGATACACAGATACGCAGTATTTT. Protein sequence: CASSVGVSGYTDTQYF.

The chain employs TRBV19 and TRBJ2-7, with D possibly TRBD1 on 5 matching bases. The germline gives CDR1 LNHDA, CDR2 SQIVND (reference sequence). The CDR3 has 13 amino acids. Trimming shortened V by 5 bases and J by 6 bases, and 14 bases separated the two germline ends. This CDR3 reads CASSVKGPFEQYF. The CDR3 DNA sequence: TGTGCCAGTAGTGTGAAGGGGCCATTCGAGCAGTACTTC.

The chain couples TRBV5-5 to TRBJ2-1; tentative D call: TRBD2 (6 bases). Per germline, CDR1 SGHKS and CDR2 YYEKEE (reference sequence). CDR3 length equals 15 residues. Deletions cut 2 bases from V and 4 bases from J, with 13 bases between. This chain's CDR3 is CASSFGLRAYNEQFF. Written as DNA, the CDR3 is TGTGCCAGCAGCTTCGGACTAAGGGCTTACAATGAGCAGTTCTTC.